The clone carrying this T cell receptor (beta chain) was seen ten or more times. This sample stems from a study of regulatory T cells in long-lasting Graves disease. Time point given: newly diagnosed GD, antithyroid drugs for less than 3 months. Extracted PBMC RNA gave rise to the TCR library. Through Arm-PCR of CDR3 regions and iRepertoire HTBI primers, TCR beta libraries were built. TCRdb re-analysed the multiplex PCR reads in MiXCR, keeping a single row per CDR3 protein. Found here are approximately 490,000 distinct CDR3 sequences, about a sixth of them singletons; the top ten hold 9.5% to 15%. The V gene's germline CDR1 is SGHNT and CDR2 YYREEE (reference sequence). This CDR3 spans 14 amino acids. Germline trimming cut 1 base from V and 3 bases from J; bases unmatched to any gene: 2. Separately, the same data were catalogued under a study of T cells in Graves' hyperthyroidism and ophthalmopathy. As that report states: Appearing also in blood were most of the thyroid clonotypes expanded above 0.001.

This chain joins TRBV5-4 and TRBJ2-7; 9 nucleotides line up with TRBD2. Sequenced here: peripheral blood mononuclear cells (PBMCs), sampled at new diagnosis, from a patient treated with antithyroid drugs. The TCR comes from a middle-aged man with Graves disease. In DNA form, the CDR3 reads TGTGCCAGCAGCTTGAGCGGGAGGAACTACGAGCAGTACTTC. Its translation: CASSLSGRNYEQYF.